Following are 10 T cell receptor beta chains from one sample sequenced in a study of early T cells in non-severe SARS-CoV-2 infection. TCRdb passed the 5' RACE reads through MiXCR, listing each CDR3 protein once. The sample consists of 25,000 to 35,000 distinct CDR3 sequences, 3.9% of them appearing once. Sequencing was carried out using whole blood. These receptors all stem from an adult who was a healthcare worker with PCR-confirmed SARS-CoV-2 infection or an uninfected control (not recorded which).

This clonotype was counted at least ten times. The V call is TRBV5-5, the J call TRBJ1-2; no firm D call. The CDR3 loop spans 16 amino acids. Trimming stripped 0 bases from V and 4 bases from J, with 16 bases between. The germline CDR1 and CDR2 sequences are SGHKS and YYEKEE (reference sequence). The CDR3 sequence is CASSLAGSAGGYGYTF. DNA for the CDR3: TGTGCCAGCAGCTTGGCCGGGTCGGCTGGCGGCTATGGCTACACCTTC.

This clonotype was recorded many times. This chain uses TRBV6-6 with TRBJ2-7; TRBD1 aligns across 7 bases. V shed 5 bases, J shed 6 bases, and the junction held 7 bases outside the gene matches. The germline CDR1 and CDR2 sequences are MNHNY and SVGAGI (reference sequence). This CDR3 region has 13 residues. CDR3 DNA: TGTGCCAGCAGTCCACAGGGGACGGGCGAGCAGTACTTC. Amino acid sequence: CASSPQGTGEQYF.

This clonotype was recorded at least ten times. The chain combines TRBV2 with TRBJ2-1; TRBD2 is a possible D gene (7 bases). This CDR3 spans 15 amino acids. Between the trimmed V and J ends, which lost 6 bases and 9 bases, there was a span of 21 bases. Germline CDR1 reads SNHLY; CDR2 reads FYNNEI. CDR3 bases: TGTGCCAGCAGCGGTTGGGGGGGGCCGCTAAGTGAGCAGTTCTTC. Its protein is CASSGWGGPLSEQFF.

The J gene is TRBJ1-4, the V gene TRBV4-1; D is unclear. The ends were cut back, 5 bases at V and 7 bases at J, with 11 bases in the middle. CDR1 is MGHRA and CDR2 is YSYEKL in the germline V gene. There are 13 residues in the CDR3. The CDR3, as DNA: TGCGCCAGCAGCGCTCAGTTGGGTGAAAAACTGTTTTTT. Its protein is CASSAQLGEKLFF.

This clonotype was found many times. The V call is TRBV5-4, the J call TRBJ2-7, with D uncertain. The CDR3 covers 14 residues. V was pared by 0 bases and J by 5 bases, with 12 bases between. CDR1 and CDR2 from the germline V gene are SGHNT and YYREEE (reference sequence). CDR3 amino acids: CASSLEGIVHEQYF. The CDR3 DNA is TGTGCCAGCAGCTTGGAGGGCATAGTCCACGAGCAGTACTTC.

This clonotype occurred many times. The chain links TRBV6-5 to TRBJ1-6; 9 nucleotides align to TRBD1. The CDR3 sequence is 14 residues long. Germline V lookup: CDR1 MNHEY, CDR2 SVGAGI. V was pared by 6 bases and J by 6 bases, with 3 bases of the junction left unmatched. CDR3 residues: CASRTGGSNSPLHF. In DNA form, the CDR3 reads TGTGCCAGCAGGACAGGGGGGAGTAATTCACCCCTCCACTTT.

The chain has TRBV9 and TRBJ1-1; the match to TRBD1 covers 7 bases. The germline V gene encodes CDR1 SGDLS and CDR2 YYNGEE. Germline trimming cut 4 bases from V and 1 base from J; bases unmatched to any gene: 4. The CDR3 length is 14 residues. In nucleotides, the CDR3 is TGTGCCAGCAGCACGGGACAGACGAACACTGAAGCTTTCTTT. Translation: CASSTGQTNTEAFF.

This clonotype was counted many times. The CDR3 nucleotides are TGTGCCAGCAGCCAAGTTGGGGAGAACACTGAAGCTTTCTTT. Amino acid sequence: CASSQVGENTEAFF. The chain uses TRBV3-1 and TRBJ1-1, with D uncertain. The V gene lost 1 base and the J gene lost 1 base, with 7 bases spanning the gap. CDR1 is LGHDT and CDR2 is YNNKEL in the germline V gene (reference sequence). The CDR3 extends over 14 amino acids.

This clonotype showed up many times. The genes are TRBV7-9 and TRBJ2-1; 8 bases line up with TRBD2. With V trimmed by 5 bases and J by 7 bases, 13 bases remained unmatched. Germline V CDR1 and CDR2: SEHNR, FQNEAQ (reference sequence). The CDR3 covers 16 residues. The CDR3 DNA follows: TGTGCCAGCAGCCCCTTCGGGGGGGGAGCGTCTAATGAGCAGTTCTTC. As protein: CASSPFGGGASNEQFF.

The V gene is TRBV24-1, the J gene TRBJ1-1; D is unclear. V gave up 6 bases and J gave up 1 base, with 8 bases separating them. The CDR3 has 13 residues. Germline CDR1 KGHDR, CDR2 SFDVKD. The CDR3 DNA sequence: TGTGCCACCAGTAGGCGATCGAACACTGAAGCTTTCTTT. It encodes CATSRRSNTEAFF.